These T cell receptor beta chains were read from a single sample in a study of T cell repertoires in cytomegalovirus infection. TCRdb called the reads again in MiXCR, with one record for every CDR3 protein. The repertoire holds approximately 910,000 distinct CDR3 sequences, roughly 31% seen once, with 13% in the top ten. Antigens for these TCRs are unknown. This sample comprised cultured CD8+ T cells from PBMCs, obtained from culture after CMV antigen stimulation. The source of these receptors is a human donor in good health (CMV status not recorded). Some clones in this sample may be carry-over from other donors' samples. Both conserved end residues are part of each CDR3. A D gene is named only where the DNA matches it firmly. Some rows mark clone size as missing; the rest say once, few, many or name a class of expanded clone.

-,-,TRBJ1-1,TRBV19,CASSIWGRGTEAFF,TGTGCCAGTAGTATTTGGGGCAGGGGCACTGAAGCTTTCTTT
TRBD1,many,TRBJ1-5,TRBV6-1,CASSDLTGVRAQPQHF,TGTGCCAGCAGTGACCTGACAGGGGTACGGGCTCAGCCCCAGCATTTT
-,-,TRBJ2-1,TRBV7-3,CASSYAEGLYNEQFF,TGTGCCAGCAGCTACGCCGAGGGGCTTTACAATGAGCAGTTCTTC
TRBD1,few,TRBJ1-2,TRBV6-6,CASSYGGQGGGGYTF,TGTGCCAGCAGTTACGGGGGACAGGGAGGCGGTGGCTACACCTTC
TRBD1,many,TRBJ2-7,TRBV7-8,CASSLMGQGQYEQYF,TGTGCCAGCAGCCTAATGGGACAGGGGCAATACGAGCAGTACTTC
TRBD2,once,TRBJ2-1,TRBV3-1,CASSLRSGGAREQFF,TGTGCCAGCAGCCTCCGTAGCGGGGGGGCCCGAGAGCAGTTCTTC
TRBD1,-,TRBJ1-2,TRBV6-8,CASSTGGYTSGYTF,TGTGCCAGCAGCACAGGGGGCTATACGTCCGGCTACACCTTC
-,-,TRBJ2-7,TRBV28,CASSDFSGPNPTYEQYF,TGTGCCAGCAGCGACTTCAGCGGGCCCAACCCCACCTACGAGCAGTACTTC
-,-,TRBJ2-5,TRBV2,CASSEARGGRETQYF,TGTGCCAGCAGTGAAGCGCGAGGGGGACGAGAGACCCAGTACTTC
-,-,TRBJ2-1,TRBV7-9,CASSSITRIGNEQFF,TGTGCCAGCAGTTCGATTACTAGAATCGGCAATGAGCAGTTCTTC
-,few,TRBJ1-1,TRBV27,CASSFGGRVAEAFF,TGTGCCAGCAGTTTCGGGGGGCGCGTCGCTGAAGCTTTCTTT
TRBD1,-,TRBJ1-5,TRBV4-3,CASSHHDREGQPQHF,TGCGCCAGCAGCCATCACGACAGGGAAGGACAGCCCCAGCATTTT
-,few,TRBJ2-7,TRBV2,CASSERQYF,TGTGCCAGCAGTGAAAGGCAGTACTTC
-,few,TRBJ1-1,TRBV4-3,CASSQVPSGVNTEAFF,TGCGCCAGCAGCCAAGTCCCATCCGGGGTGAACACTGAAGCTTTCTTT
TRBD1,-,TRBJ1-1,TRBV7-9,CASSSLRDRGTEAFF,TGTGCCAGCAGCAGCCTTCGGGACAGGGGCACTGAAGCTTTCTTT